One and the same sample provided the 19 T cell receptor beta chains below, sequenced in a study of T cells after yellow fever vaccination. TCRdb re-derived calls from the 5' RACE reads in MiXCR, one entry per CDR3 protein. The data hold over 150,000 distinct CDR3 sequences, with roughly 6.4% observed a single time. Material: CD4+ T cells sorted from PBMCs, obtained on the day of the first yellow fever vaccination. The receptors here all came from a young man who received the YFV17D yellow fever vaccine.

This clonotype was seen a few times. The rearrangement links TRBV30 to TRBJ2-1, with TRBD2 identical over 11 bases. V gave up 7 bases and J gave up 6 bases; unmatched junction bases: 8. Germline lookup yields CDR1 GTSNPN and CDR2 SVGIG (reference sequence). The CDR3 length is 14 residues. The CDR3 sequence is CASVSGGAANEQFF. CDR3 DNA: TGTGCCTCCGTTAGCGGGGGGGCCGCCAATGAGCAGTTCTTC.

This clonotype has a handful of counts. The J gene is TRBJ2-5, the V gene TRBV6-5; 8 nucleotides align to TRBD1. This CDR3 comprises 14 residues. Germline-derived CDR1 and CDR2 are MNHEY and SVGAGI. The V gene end was trimmed by 2 bases and the J gene end by 2 bases; junction bases not matched to a gene: 1. The CDR3 sequence: CASSYGDRQETQYF. Here the CDR3 DNA reads TGTGCCAGCAGTTACGGGGACAGGCAAGAGACCCAGTACTTC.

In its sample, this clonotype was seen many times. The chain employs TRBV7-6 and TRBJ2-3, with unresolved D. The CDR3 extends over 13 amino acids. CDR1 and CDR2 from the germline V gene are SGHVS and FNYEAQ. Trimming removed 5 bases at V and 5 bases at J, with 11 bases between. The CDR3, as DNA: TGTGCCAGCAGCCCGGTTTGGGGAGATACGCAGTATTTT. The encoded protein is CASSPVWGDTQYF.

This clonotype turned up a few times. This chain connects TRBV6-2 or TRBV6-3 to TRBJ1-5, with 9 positions matching TRBD1. CDR3 length: 14 residues. Per the germline V gene, CDR1 is MNHEY and CDR2 is SVGEGT. The J segment lost 8 bases and the V segment lost 5 bases, leaving 7 bases of the junction unmatched. CDR3 in amino acids: CASSNRGLLKPQHF. The CDR3, as DNA: TGTGCCAGCAGTAACAGGGGGCTTTTGAAGCCCCAGCATTTT.

This clonotype was counted many times. The chain carries TRBV7-2 and TRBJ1-1; 9 bases match TRBD1. The CDR3 has 14 residues. With 3 bases clipped from V and 2 bases from J, the junction kept 1 base outside the gene matches. Germline loops: CDR1 SGHTA, CDR2 FQGNSA. The CDR3 DNA reads as TGTGCCAGCAGCTTTACAGGGGGCAACACTGAAGCTTTCTTT. It codes for CASSFTGGNTEAFF.

This clonotype appeared many times. The V gene is TRBV9, the J gene TRBJ2-7; 7 bases match TRBD2. The CDR3 runs to 14 residues. CDR1 is SGDLS and CDR2 is YYNGEE in the germline V gene. The junction had 4 bases not matched to a gene; V was cut back by 4 bases and J by 0 bases. CDR3 protein: CASSSRGFSYEQYF. Written as DNA, the CDR3 is TGTGCCAGCAGCTCGCGGGGGTTCTCCTACGAGCAGTACTTC.

The rearrangement joins TRBV18 to TRBJ2-3, with 9 positions matching TRBD2. CDR1 is KGHSH, CDR2 LQKENI, per germline. This CDR3 has 17 residues. Trimming cost V 1 base and J 1 base; bases outside gene matches: 6. CDR3: CASSPRTSARGTDTQYF. The CDR3 DNA sequence: TGTGCCAGCTCACCACGGACTAGCGCCCGGGGCACAGATACGCAGTATTTT.

This clonotype has ten or more counts. The V call is TRBV9, the J call TRBJ2-3, with 8 bases fitting TRBD2. Germline V gene lookup returns CDR1 SGDLS and CDR2 YYNGEE. This CDR3 region has 15 residues. V lost 2 bases to trimming and J lost 3 bases; unmatched junction nucleotides: 5. The CDR3 sequence is CASSVLAGNTDTQYF. CDR3 coding DNA: TGTGCCAGCAGCGTCTTAGCGGGGAATACAGATACGCAGTATTTT.

A remark on this clonotype: A much bigger clone sits one base away, suggesting this may be a read error. V and J are TRBV12-3 or TRBV12-4 and TRBJ1-4; maybe TRBD1 (5 bases). This CDR3 spans 15 amino acids. V lost 4 bases and J 11 bases, leaving 20 bases between the germline ends. The CDR3 nucleotides are TGTGCCAGCAGTTCCACCGGGACCAGTGGGGATAAACTGTTTTTT. It is translated as CASSSTGTSGDKLFF.

V is TRBV19 and J is TRBJ1-2; no clear D gene. The CDR3 has 12 amino acids. V gave up 7 bases and J gave up 10 bases, with 16 bases separating them. Germline V gene data show CDR1 as LNHDA and CDR2 as SQIVND (reference sequence). CDR3 in amino acids: CASKEAVLDYTF. For the CDR3, the DNA is TGTGCCAGTAAGGAGGCCGTCTTAGACTACACCTTC. Full variable domain (remainder filled in from reference TRBV19 and TRBJ1-2): DGGITQSPKYLFRKEGQNVTLSCEQNLNHDAMYWYRQDPGQGLRLIYYSQIVNDFQKGDIAEGYSVSREKKESFPLTVTSAQKNPTAFYLCASKEAVLDYTFGSGTRLTVV.

This clonotype was counted a few times. The DNA of the CDR3 is TGTGCCATCAGTGATTCGAAAGGGACAGGGTTATTCACTGAAGCTTTCTTT. Translated, it gives CAISDSKGTGLFTEAFF. The chain has TRBV10-3 and TRBJ1-1; 9 nucleotides match TRBD1. Germline V gene data show CDR1 as ENHRY and CDR2 as SYGVKD. The CDR3 covers 17 residues. Trimming at V came to 3 bases and at J to 4 bases, leaving 12 bases not matched to a gene.

This clonotype was counted only a few times. The genes are TRBV5-1 and TRBJ2-1; either TRBD1 or TRBD2 may supply D (5 bases each). V lost 4 bases and J lost 0, with 14 bases in between. CDR3 length: 16 amino acids. The germline V gene has CDR1 SGHRS and CDR2 YFSETQ. CDR3 loop: CASSPRDASSYNEQFF. CDR3 in DNA: TGCGCCAGCAGCCCCCGGGACGCGAGCTCCTACAATGAGCAGTTCTTC.

The chain uses TRBV7-2 and TRBJ2-7, with D perhaps assigned TRBD1 or TRBD2 (7 bases each). The CDR3 spans 14 residues. Between the trimmed V and J ends, which lost 4 bases and 3 bases, there was a span of 13 bases. Looked up from germline, CDR1 is SGHTA and CDR2 is FQGNSA. The CDR3 region has the DNA TGTGCCAGCAGCTCTCAGGGGGGGGGCTACGAGCAGTACTTC. Translated, it gives CASSSQGGGYEQYF.

V is TRBV9 and J is TRBJ2-5, with D tentatively TRBD1 or TRBD2 (5 bases each). The CDR3 sequence is 13 residues long. V was shortened by 4 bases and J by 5 bases, with 12 bases between the two germline ends. Germline V lookup: CDR1 SGDLS, CDR2 YYNGEE. Here the CDR3 reads CASSPGWDETQYF. The CDR3 coding sequence is TGTGCCAGCAGCCCAGGGTGGGACGAGACCCAGTACTTC.

This clonotype was counted at least ten times. The chain is built from TRBV20-1 and TRBJ1-1, with D hard to call. Germline V gives CDR1 DFQATT, CDR2 SNEGSKA (reference sequence). V shed 5 bases and J shed 5 bases, with 12 bases lying between them. The CDR3 is made up of 12 amino acids. The CDR3 coding sequence is TGCAGTGCTGCTGGTGGGTGGACTGAAGCTTTCTTT. Translation: CSAAGGWTEAFF.

The chain recombines TRBV4-1 with TRBJ1-3; a possible D gene is TRBD1 (5 bases). Per germline, CDR1 MGHRA and CDR2 YSYEKL. This CDR3 region has 18 residues. V dropped 4 bases and J dropped 1 base, with 20 bases sitting between them. CDR3 sequence: CASSPLGTARSSGNTIYF. The CDR3 coding sequence is TGCGCCAGCAGCCCGCTCGGGACGGCTCGTTCTTCTGGAAACACCATATATTTT.

The J gene is TRBJ1-2, the V gene TRBV7-2, with D unresolved. Per germline, CDR1 SGHTA and CDR2 FQGNSA. V was clipped by 2 bases and J by 6 bases, with 10 bases between them. CDR3 length: 13 residues. The CDR3 is CASSLRGINGYTF. CDR3 nucleotide sequence: TGTGCCAGCAGCTTACGGGGTATCAATGGCTACACCTTC.

This clonotype was seen only a few times. The chain couples TRBV15 to TRBJ2-7, with D maybe TRBD1 (6 bases). Germline CDR1 reads LNHNV; CDR2 reads YYDKDF (reference sequence). V lost 0 bases and J lost 2, with 8 bases in between. This CDR3 spans 14 amino acids. CDR3 in amino acids: CATSRDGGTYEQYF. The CDR3 DNA is TGTGCCACCAGCAGAGATGGGGGCACCTACGAGCAGTACTTC. The full variable domain, rest sourced from reference TRBV15 and TRBJ2-7, is DAMVIQNPRYQVTQFGKPVTLSCSQTLNHNVMYWYQQKSSQAPKLLFHYYDKDFNNEADTPDNFQSRRPNTSFCFLDIRSPGLGDTAMYLCATSRDGGTYEQYFGPGTRLTVT.

The chain joins TRBV5-6 to TRBJ2-7; no clear D. Germline values: CDR1 SGHDT, CDR2 YYEEEE. The CDR3 contains 13 residues. Trimming removed 2 bases at V and 7 bases at J, with 13 bases between. The CDR3 sequence: CASSFPTAREQYF. The CDR3 nucleotides are TGTGCCAGCAGCTTTCCAACCGCGAGGGAGCAGTACTTC.